A selection of T cell receptor beta chains follows, all from one sample in a study of blood T cell repertoires in COVID-19. Data came from immunoSEQ multiplex PCR; TCRdb stores just in-frame clones and leaves some out. The sample carries some 130,000 clones, around 78% recorded once. Sequencing used peripheral blood. These receptor sequences come from a human donor in a cohort sampled during active COVID-19. Each CDR3 is given with its conserved first and last residue. The D gene is left open where the match is weak. Rows give clone size only sometimes, using once, few, many, or a class for an expanded clone.

v_call,d_call,j_call,clone_size,cdr3_nt,cdr3_aa
TRBV5-4,NA,TRBJ1-2,NA,TGTGCCAGCAGCTTGGTACCAGTTAACTATGGCTACACCTTC,CASSLVPVNYGYTF
TRBV5-1,TRBD1,TRBJ1-2,NA,TGCGCCAGCAGCTCCCTGTTAACAGGGGGCGATGGCTACACCTTC,CASSSLLTGGDGYTF
TRBV27,NA,TRBJ2-5,NA,TGTGCCAGCAGTTTACGAAGAGAAGAGACCCAGTACTTC,CASSLRREETQYF
TRBV18,NA,TRBJ2-3,NA,TGTGCCAGCTCACCACCGGAGGCGTCTAGCACAGATACGCAGTATTTT,CASSPPEASSTDTQYF
TRBV12-3/TRBV12-4,NA,TRBJ2-7,few,TGTGCCAGCAGTCGCGGGTACTACGAGCAGTACTTC,CASSRGYYEQYF
TRBV28,TRBD1,TRBJ2-7,NA,TGTGCCAGCAGAATGCTGGGACAGGGGGCACGCGAGCAGTACTTC,CASRMLGQGAREQYF
TRBV27,TRBD1,TRBJ2-5,many,TGTGCCAGCAGTGACAGGGATGGGAGAGAGACCCAGTACTTC,CASSDRDGRETQYF
TRBV21-1,NA,TRBJ1-1,NA,TGTGCCAGCAGCAAAGCCAGGGGAGCCACTGAAGCTTTCTTT,CASSKARGATEAFF
TRBV5-1,NA,TRBJ1-1,few,TGCGCCAGCAGCTTGGACCAGGTATACACTGAAGCTTTCTTT,CASSLDQVYTEAFF
TRBV9,NA,TRBJ2-7,NA,TGTGCCAGCAGCGTAGGAGGGTACGAGCAGTACTTC,CASSVGGYEQYF
TRBV18,NA,TRBJ2-7,NA,TGTGCCAGCTCACCACAGGGGACCTACGAGCAGTACTTC,CASSPQGTYEQYF
TRBV25-1,TRBD1,TRBJ1-1,NA,TGTGCCAGCAGTGAACGAGGACAGGGTTTAGCTTTCTTT,CASSERGQGLAFF
TRBV18,TRBD1,TRBJ1-4,once,TGTGCCAGCTCACTAGGACAGGCTCTCGCAAATGAAAAACTGTTTTTT,CASSLGQALANEKLFF
TRBV9,NA,TRBJ1-2,NA,TGTGCCAGCAAGAGGGTGGAGGATGGCTACACCTTC,CASKRVEDGYTF
TRBV4-1,NA,TRBJ1-1,few,TGCGCCAGCAGCCAAGGTAGAGGGGACATAATGAACACTGAAGCTTTCTTT,CASSQGRGDIMNTEAFF
TRBV3-1/TRBV3-2,NA,TRBJ2-7,NA,TGTGCCAGCAGCCGACTCCGCGGCGAGTCCGAGCAGTACTTC,CASSRLRGESEQYF
TRBV7-9,NA,TRBJ1-4,NA,TGTGCCAGCAGCTTAGGAAGAGGGGGAACTAATGAAAAACTGTTTTTT,CASSLGRGGTNEKLFF
TRBV6-5,TRBD1,TRBJ1-2,NA,TGTGCCAGCATGGAGCCGGGACAGGGAATTGGCTACACCTTC,CASMEPGQGIGYTF
TRBV7-8,NA,TRBJ1-4,NA,TGTGCCAGCAGCTCCCGGGGTACGGGGGGAGGGAGAACTAATGAAAAACTGTTTTTT,CASSSRGTGGGRTNEKLFF
TRBV4-1,NA,TRBJ1-5,few,TGCGCCAGCAGCCAAGACGGTCAGCCCCAGCATTTT,CASSQDGQPQHF
TRBV7-2,TRBD2,TRBJ2-7,NA,TGTGCCAGCAGCAATCGACTAGCGGCCCAGCAGTACTTC,CASSNRLAAQQYF
TRBV5-4,NA,TRBJ1-3,NA,TGTGCCAGCAGCTTGGGACAGGGAAACACCATATATTTT,CASSLGQGNTIYF
TRBV12-3/TRBV12-4,NA,TRBJ1-4,NA,TGTGCCAGCAGTTTCAATACGCGAAAACTGTTTTTT,CASSFNTRKLFF
TRBV5-1,NA,TRBJ1-2,once,TGCGCCAGCAGCTTGGAGAGGGCAGGGGAAGGCTACACCTTC,CASSLERAGEGYTF
TRBV6-5,NA,TRBJ1-1,once,TGTGCCAGCAGTCCACAAGTGTACACTGAAGCTTTCTTT,CASSPQVYTEAFF
TRBV11-2,TRBD2,TRBJ2-1,NA,TGTGCCAGCAGCTCTGACGGGAGGCGCGACAATGAGCAGTTCTTC,CASSSDGRRDNEQFF
TRBV2,TRBD1,TRBJ1-6,few,TGTGCCAGCAGTGGGACAGGGGGTTTGAACAATTCACCCCTCCACTTT,CASSGTGGLNNSPLHF
TRBV7-9,TRBD2,TRBJ2-7,NA,TGTGCCAGCAGCTTAGCCCGGGGAGGGGCGCTCCCCTACGAGCAGTACTTC,CASSLARGGALPYEQYF
TRBV10-1,TRBD1,TRBJ1-1,NA,TGCGCCAGCAGTGTATTCTCCCTTCCTGGACAGGGGGCTGAAGCTTTCTTT,CASSVFSLPGQGAEAFF
TRBV19,NA,TRBJ1-1,NA,TGTGCCAGTAGTAGGGACACGATGAACACTGAAGCTTTCTTT,CASSRDTMNTEAFF
TRBV27,NA,TRBJ1-2,NA,TGTGCCACCTCCGAACAGGGATTTTATAACTATGGCTACACCTTC,CATSEQGFYNYGYTF
TRBV20-1,NA,TRBJ2-3,NA,TGCAGTGCTAGTGTAGCGGCTACTAGCACAGATACGCAGTATTTT,CSASVAATSTDTQYF
TRBV20-1,NA,TRBJ2-1,NA,TGCAGTGCCCCCCCTAGAGACGAGCAGTTCTTC,CSAPPRDEQFF
TRBV7-7,NA,TRBJ2-5,NA,TGTGCCAGCAGCTTAATGCGGGGGCCCCAGGAGACCCAGTACTTC,CASSLMRGPQETQYF
TRBV18,TRBD1,TRBJ1-4,NA,TGTGCCAGCTCGGGACAGTCAACTAATGAAAAACTGTTTTTT,CASSGQSTNEKLFF
TRBV6-1,NA,TRBJ2-3,NA,TGTGCCAGCAGTGAAGGAGGGTCGGGAGATACGCAGTATTTT,CASSEGGSGDTQYF
TRBV4-2,TRBD2,TRBJ2-5,many,TGTGCCAGCAGCCAAGGGATTAGCGGGGGGGCAGGTCAAGAGACCCAGTACTTC,CASSQGISGGAGQETQYF
TRBV5-1,NA,TRBJ1-1,NA,TGCGCCAGCAGCTTGGAGTGGGGGCCGGGAATGAACACTGAAGCTTTCTTT,CASSLEWGPGMNTEAFF
TRBV12-5,TRBD1,TRBJ1-4,few,TGTGCTAGTGGGGGGGACAGGGGAAAACTGTTTTTT,CASGGDRGKLFF
TRBV21-1,NA,TRBJ2-7,NA,TGTGCCCCCTGTCTAAGAGGAGTAGAGCAGTACTTC,CAPCLRGVEQYF
TRBV6-6,NA,TRBJ2-1,NA,TGTGCCAGCAGTACTACAGGGTCCTACAATGAGCAGTTCTTC,CASSTTGSYNEQFF
TRBV7-8,TRBD1,TRBJ1-5,NA,TGTGCCAGCAGCCAGGGGACAGGGGTCCTTAGCAATCAGCCCCAGCATTTT,CASSQGTGVLSNQPQHF
TRBV3-1/TRBV3-2,NA,TRBJ2-7,NA,TGTGCCAGCAGCCAAGACGCCAGTTCCTACGAGCAGTACTTC,CASSQDASSYEQYF
TRBV2,NA,TRBJ1-1,NA,TGTGCCAGCAGTGAGCGGGACACTGAAGCTTTCTTT,CASSERDTEAFF
TRBV20-1,TRBD2,TRBJ2-1,NA,TGCAGTGCTAGTAAAGCGGGGGGGCTTCTAGGTGAGCAGTTCTTC,CSASKAGGLLGEQFF
TRBV27,TRBD2,TRBJ2-2,NA,TGTGCCAGCAGTCAGACTAGCGGGGGCTCGAACACCGGGGAGCTGTTTTTT,CASSQTSGGSNTGELFF
TRBV19,TRBD1,TRBJ1-5,NA,TGTGCCAGCAAGGACAGGGCCGATGGGCCCCAGCATTTT,CASKDRADGPQHF
TRBV24-1,NA,TRBJ2-3,NA,TGTGCCACCAGTGACCTCACTAGTGCAGCTAGCACAGATACGCAGTATTTT,CATSDLTSAASTDTQYF
TRBV5-1,NA,TRBJ2-7,NA,TGCGCCAGCAGCTTGGCCGCGGGTTCGGCCTACGAGCAGTACTTC,CASSLAAGSAYEQYF
TRBV7-9,NA,TRBJ2-3,NA,TGTGCCAGCACCCGATTTCTTTGGGGCGGGGGCACAGATACGCAGTATTTT,CASTRFLWGGGTDTQYF
TRBV5-1,NA,TRBJ2-7,NA,TGCGCCAGCAGCTTGGGGTGGGCGTACTACGAGCAGTACTTC,CASSLGWAYYEQYF
TRBV29-1,TRBD1,TRBJ2-7,few,TGCAGCGTCTGGGACAGGACCTACGAGCAGTACTTC,CSVWDRTYEQYF